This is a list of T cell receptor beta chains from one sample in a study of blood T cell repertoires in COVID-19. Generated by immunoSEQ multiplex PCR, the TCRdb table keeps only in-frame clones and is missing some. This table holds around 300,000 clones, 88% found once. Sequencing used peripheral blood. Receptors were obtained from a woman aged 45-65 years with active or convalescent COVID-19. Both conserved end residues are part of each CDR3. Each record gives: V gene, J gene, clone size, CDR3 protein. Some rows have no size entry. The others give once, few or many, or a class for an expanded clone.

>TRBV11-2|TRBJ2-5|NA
CASSLEGQGGVETQYF
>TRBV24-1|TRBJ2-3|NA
CATSDWSNSGTDTQYF
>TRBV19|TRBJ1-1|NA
CASSMVESWTEAFF
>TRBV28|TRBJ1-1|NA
CASSEGGDTEAFF
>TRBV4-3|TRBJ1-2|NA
CASSQDVGGTEANYGYTF
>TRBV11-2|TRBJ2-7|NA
CASSLDQGYEQYF
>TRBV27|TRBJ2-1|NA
CASSFGLAGVNEQFF
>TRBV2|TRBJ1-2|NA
CASRRTGADGYTF
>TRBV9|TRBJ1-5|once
CASSSQGASNQPQHF
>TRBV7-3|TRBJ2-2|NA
CASSLKGTADGELFF
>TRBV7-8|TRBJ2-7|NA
CASSSVTGHYEQYF
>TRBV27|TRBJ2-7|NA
CASSLYPGGPYEQYF
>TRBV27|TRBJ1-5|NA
CASSLSGTGGYNQPQHF
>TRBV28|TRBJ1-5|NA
CASRYPGMPNQPQHF
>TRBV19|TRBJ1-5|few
CASPERGSSNQPQHF
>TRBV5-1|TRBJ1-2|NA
CASSFIVGANYGYTF
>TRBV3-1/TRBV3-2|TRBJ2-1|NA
CASSQVRRGGDYNEQFF
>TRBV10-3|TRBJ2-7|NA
CAISMRGSSYEQYF
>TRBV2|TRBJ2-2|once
CASSEIPRGQWNTGELFF
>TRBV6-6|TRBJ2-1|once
CASSYSLALPKGGQFF
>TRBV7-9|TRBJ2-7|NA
CASSLARPSGRPGEQYF
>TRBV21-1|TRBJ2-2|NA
CASSLAGLAGAVVQGELFF
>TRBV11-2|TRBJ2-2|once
CASSLIRLAGTSGELFF
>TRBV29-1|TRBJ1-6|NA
CSHVGTFNSPLHF
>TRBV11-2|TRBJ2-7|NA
CASSTRQWSSYEQYF
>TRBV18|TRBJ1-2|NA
CASSPRDRGSYGYTF
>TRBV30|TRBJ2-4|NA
CAWSAQGWGNIQYF
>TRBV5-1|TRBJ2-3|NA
CASSPGTATDTQYF